A single sample is the source of the 6 T cell receptor beta chains below, sequenced in a study of response to subunit inactivated influenza vaccine. MiXCR, run by TCRdb on the RT-PCR reads, gives a single entry per CDR3 protein. Of hundreds of thousands of distinct CDR3 sequences listed, 12% to 15% are singletons. Sequencing used PBMCs from blood, obtained 14 to 15 days before vaccination. These receptors came from a middle-aged man who received an inactivated influenza vaccine.

This rearrangement joins TRBV20-1 to TRBJ2-1; tentative D call: TRBD1 (6 bases). The CDR3 runs 13 residues. Germline V gene sequence: CDR1 DFQATT, CDR2 SNEGSKA (reference sequence). With 4 bases removed from V and 15 bases from J, the gap between germline ends came to 22 bases. The CDR3 spells CSATGTTNPTVFF. The CDR3 DNA reads as TGCAGTGCTACCGGGACAACCAATCCAACGGTGTTCTTC.

This clonotype was recorded many times. This chain uses TRBV3-1 with TRBJ1-2; 7 bases match TRBD1. Per germline, CDR1 LGHDT and CDR2 YNNKEL (reference sequence). The CDR3 totals 15 residues. Trimming at V came to 1 base and at J to 0 bases, leaving 2 bases not matched to a gene. The CDR3 region is CASSQGQGANYGYTF. The DNA of the CDR3 is TGTGCCAGCAGCCAAGGACAGGGAGCTAACTATGGCTACACCTTC. Combining the CDR3 with reference TRBV3-1 and TRBJ1-2 gives the whole variable domain DTAVSQTPKYLVTQMGNDKSIKCEQNLGHDTMYWYKQDSKKFLKIMFSYNNKELIINETVPNRFSPKSPDKAHLNLHINSLELGDSAVYFCASSQGQGANYGYTFGSGTRLTVV.

This clonotype was seen ten or more times. V is TRBV7-2 and J is TRBJ2-1, with D perhaps matching TRBD2 (6 bases). Trimming cost V 4 bases and J 3 bases, with 13 bases left between them. This CDR3 contains 15 residues. The germline V gene encodes CDR1 SGHTA and CDR2 FQGNSA. This CDR3 reads CASSSPGVDYNEQFF. CDR3 in DNA: TGTGCCAGCAGCTCCCCGGGGGTAGACTACAATGAGCAGTTCTTC.

This clonotype appeared a few times. V is TRBV5-6 and J is TRBJ1-1; D is possibly TRBD1 (5 bases). CDR3 length: 18 residues. Germline lookup yields CDR1 SGHDT and CDR2 YYEEEE. The V end was cut by 4 bases, the J end by 1 base, with 23 bases between. CDR3 amino acids: CASSRPGTVMGTNTEAFF. In DNA, the CDR3 is TGTGCCAGCAGCCGACCCGGGACGGTGATGGGAACGAACACTGAAGCTTTCTTT.

The V gene is TRBV19, the J gene TRBJ2-5, with D tentatively TRBD2 (5 bases). CDR3 length: 15 residues. Germline V gives CDR1 LNHDA, CDR2 SQIVND (reference sequence). The V gene lost 5 bases and the J gene lost 4 bases, with 17 bases spanning the gap. The CDR3 is CASSPTKLPSETQYF. As DNA, the CDR3 is TGTGCCAGTAGTCCGACTAAACTTCCCTCAGAGACCCAGTACTTC.

This clonotype was seen only a few times. V gene TRBV7-9 combines with J gene TRBJ2-3, with 13 bases that match TRBD2. CDR1 and CDR2 (germline): SEHNR, FQNEAQ (reference sequence). After removal of 5 bases from V and 11 bases from J, the junction contained 10 bases not matched to a gene. This CDR3 is built from 15 residues. The CDR3 DNA is TGTGCCAGCAGCACTAGCGGGGGGGCCTCTAAAGGGCAGTATTTT. Protein sequence: CASSTSGGASKGQYF.